The rows below give T cell receptor beta chains drawn from one sample of a study of control samples from healthy donors and cancer patients. Method: immunoSEQ multiplex PCR; TCRdb's copy keeps in-frame clones and lacks some. The top ten hold about 7.2% of the sample, which has approximately 110,000 clones, roughly nine tenths seen once. The sample consisted of blood. The receptor set was obtained from a woman aged 18-35 years in good health. Both conserved end residues are part of each CDR3. Fields, in order: D gene, clone size, V gene, J gene, CDR3 DNA, CDR3 protein. A D gene is named only where the DNA matches it firmly. A row's size may be missing; if present it is once, few, many or a size class.

>TRBD2|-|TRBV18|TRBJ2-1
TGTGCCAGCTCACCTCTAGTTGCGGGAGTGACCTACAATGAGCAGTTCTTC
CASSPLVAGVTYNEQFF
>TRBD1|-|TRBV19|TRBJ1-2
TGTGCCACCACTCCAGCGGACAGGCCCTATGGCTACACCTTC
CATTPADRPYGYTF
>-|-|TRBV27|TRBJ2-6
TGTGCCAGCAGTTGGTCTGGGGCCAACGTCCTGACTTTC
CASSWSGANVLTF
>-|-|TRBV11-3|TRBJ2-4
TGTGCCACCCAAGGAGGGGACCCACACCGCAGACCCATCAAAAACATTCAGTACTTC
CATQGGDPHRRPIKNIQYF
>TRBD1|few|TRBV7-9|TRBJ1-3
TGTGCCAGCAGGACAGGGGGCCCTCCGACTCGAAACACCATATATTTT
CASRTGGPPTRNTIYF
>-|-|TRBV15|TRBJ2-7
TGTGCCACCAGCAGACAAGGGGGCTCCTACGAGCAGTACTTC
CATSRQGGSYEQYF
>TRBD1|-|TRBV6-4|TRBJ2-5
TGTGCCAGCAGTGAGAACAGGGGTGAGACCCAGTACTTC
CASSENRGETQYF
>-|-|TRBV2|TRBJ2-7
TGTGCCAGCAGTGATAAGAGGGGGGGTTTGTACGAGCAGTACTTC
CASSDKRGGLYEQYF
>-|-|TRBV7-2|TRBJ1-3
TGTGCCAGCAGGCTAGAGGTCGGGAGGACCTCTGGAAACACCATATATTTT
CASRLEVGRTSGNTIYF
>TRBD1|-|TRBV28|TRBJ1-6
TGTGCCAGCAGTTTGACAGGGGGCCATTCACCCCTCCACTTT
CASSLTGGHSPLHF
>-|-|TRBV9|TRBJ2-5
TGTGCCAGCAGCGTACGGTTTGGAGAGACCCAGTACTTC
CASSVRFGETQYF
>-|-|TRBV29-1|TRBJ2-1
TGCAGCGTCGTTAAGTACAATGAGCAGTTCTTC
CSVVKYNEQFF
>TRBD2|-|TRBV9|TRBJ2-1
TGTGCCAGCAGCGTTAGCGGGGGGTACTACAATGAGCAGTTCTTC
CASSVSGGYYNEQFF
>-|-|TRBV5-4|TRBJ2-5
TGTGCCAGCAGCTTTGTCGATTGGGAGACCCAGTACTTC
CASSFVDWETQYF
>-|-|TRBV11-2|TRBJ2-7
TGTGCCAGCAGCTTAGATCATGGGAGAAACCCAGGGTTGGTGCAGTACTTC
CASSLDHGRNPGLVQYF
>TRBD1|once|TRBV19|TRBJ2-7
TGTGCCAGTAGTAAGACAGGGATCTCAATCTCCTACGAGCAGTACTTC
CASSKTGISISYEQYF
>TRBD1|-|TRBV28|TRBJ2-1
TGTGCCAGCAGTTTACCCGGACAGGGTTTCTACAATGAGCAGTTCTTC
CASSLPGQGFYNEQFF
>-|-|TRBV5-4|TRBJ2-5
TGTGCCAGCAGCTTGTTCGAGGGAATCAGGGAAGAGACCCAGTACTTC
CASSLFEGIREETQYF
>TRBD1|-|TRBV7-2|TRBJ1-2
TGTGCCAGCAGCTCCCAGCCAGGGGGCGCGACGAACTATGGCTACACCTTC
CASSSQPGGATNYGYTF
>-|-|TRBV7-2|TRBJ2-1
TGTGCCAGCAGCCTAACCCGGGACCACTACAATGAGCAGTTCTTC
CASSLTRDHYNEQFF
>TRBD1|-|TRBV5-8|TRBJ1-2
TGTGCCAGCAGCTTGGAAGGGACAGGGACTAACTATGGCTACACCTTC
CASSLEGTGTNYGYTF
>-|-|TRBV5-6|TRBJ2-7
TGTGCCAGCAGCTTCTCCGGGACAAACCTATACGAGCAGTACTTC
CASSFSGTNLYEQYF
>-|-|TRBV28|TRBJ2-7
TGTGCCAGCAGTTTAGGACAGCTCTACGAGCAGTACTTC
CASSLGQLYEQYF
>TRBD1|-|TRBV27|TRBJ2-7
TGTGCCAGCAGTGCAGGTTCGGGACAGCTCGAGCAGTACTTC
CASSAGSGQLEQYF
>-|-|TRBV7-9|TRBJ2-3
TGTGCCAGCGATAAAAGCACAGATACGCAGTATTTT
CASDKSTDTQYF
>TRBD2|-|TRBV27|TRBJ2-1
TGTGCCAGCAGTCGTAGCGGGCGCTATTACAATGAGCAGTTCTTC
CASSRSGRYYNEQFF
>TRBD1|-|TRBV10-2|TRBJ2-5
TGCGCCAGCAGTGGAGCCCCGGCGACAGGGTTGGAGGAGACCCAGTACTTC
CASSGAPATGLEETQYF
>-|-|TRBV5-1|TRBJ1-2
TGCGCCAGCAGCTTGGTGATTAGGGGGGACTATGGCTACACCTTC
CASSLVIRGDYGYTF
>-|once|TRBV6-5|TRBJ1-1
TGTGCCAGCAGTTACTCTCGTGACAAGTTGAACACTGAAGCTTTCTTT
CASSYSRDKLNTEAFF
>TRBD1|once|TRBV18|TRBJ2-5
TGTGCCAGCTCTACAGGGGGCTTGGCAGAGACCCAGTACTTC
CASSTGGLAETQYF
>TRBD2|-|TRBV23-1|TRBJ2-7
TGCGCCAGCAGTCAGGGTGAACTAGCGGGAGCCTACGAGCAGTACTTC
CASSQGELAGAYEQYF
>TRBD1|-|TRBV28|TRBJ2-1
TGTGCCAGTACCTGGGACAGACATTTCTACAATGAGCAGTTCTTC
CASTWDRHFYNEQFF
>TRBD2|-|TRBV2|TRBJ2-5
TGTGCCAGTGTCAGCGGGAGGCTCGAGACCCAGTACTTC
CASVSGRLETQYF
>-|-|TRBV6-5|TRBJ1-6
TGTGCAGGAGGGAATTCACCCCTCCACTTT
CAGGNSPLHF
>TRBD2|-|TRBV27|TRBJ2-7
TGTGCCAGCAGTTTTTTGGGAGGGTGGGAGCAGTACTTC
CASSFLGGWEQYF
>-|few|TRBV11-2|TRBJ2-1
TGTGCCAGCATCCCAGAGGCAGTGGCGATGAGCTCCTACAATGAGCAGTTCTTC
CASIPEAVAMSSYNEQFF
>-|-|TRBV20-1|TRBJ2-5
TGCAGTGCTACAGATAAAGAGACCCAGTACTTC
CSATDKETQYF
>TRBD2|-|TRBV24-1|TRBJ2-1
TGTGCCACCAGTGCGAGCGGGAGCTCTGATGAGCAGTTCTTC
CATSASGSSDEQFF
>TRBD2|-|TRBV24-1|TRBJ2-3
TGTGCCACCAGTGATCGCCGGACTAGCGGGGGATTCACAGATACGCAGTATTTT
CATSDRRTSGGFTDTQYF
>-|-|TRBV6-5|TRBJ1-5
TGTGCCAGCAGTCCGGAGTCAAGAAATCAGCCCCAGCATTTT
CASSPESRNQPQHF